This T cell receptor beta chain came from a study of blood T cell repertoires in COVID-19. The wider study: COVID-19 samples from acute and convalescent phases originated in the United States, Italy and Spain. Sample material is recorded as cDNA or gDNA derived from T cells, B-cell-depleted T cells, or PBMCs.

In the study's own analysis: Amplification of reference gene primers provided the estimated nucleated cell counts. Using immunoSEQ multiplex PCR, the repertoire was profiled, and TCRdb retains in-frame clones only, with some absent. The V and J calls and the clone size are those of that table, but D and trimming were determined from the DNA. Of approximately 47,000 clones listed, approximately 88% are singletons. Germline V lookup: CDR1 SQVTM, CDR2 ANQGSEA. Trimming at V came to 6 bases and at J to 4 bases, leaving 7 bases not matched to a gene. This CDR3 has 13 residues. The rearrangement links TRBV29-1 to TRBJ1-1; 8 nucleotides match TRBD1. The clonotype was recovered from a human donor with active COVID-19. The donor label of this sample is uncertain. The sequenced material came from peripheral blood. CDR3 residues: CSVFWTGFTEAFF. The CDR3 DNA is TGCAGCGTCTTCTGGACAGGGTTCACTGAAGCTTTCTTT.